A selection of T cell receptor beta chains follows, all from one sample in a study of cytomegalovirus exposure and HLA in healthy donors. Here immunoSEQ multiplex PCR was the method, and the copy in TCRdb shows in-frame clones only, minus some. The data hold roughly 150,000 clones, with about 81% observed a single time. The material sequenced was PBMCs. The receptors here all came from a woman in her forties or fifties in good health and CMV-seropositive. Both conserved end residues are part of each CDR3. A D gene is named only where the DNA matches it firmly. Only some rows state a clone size, as once, few, many or a class for expanded clones.

>NA|TRBV7-2|15|TRBJ2-1|NA
TGTGCCAGCAGGGAAACGGGACACAGATACAATGAGCAGTTCTTC
CASRETGHRYNEQFF
>NA|TRBV9|16|TRBJ2-3|TRBD2
TGTGCCAGCAGCGTAGAAGCGGGGGCTATCACAGATACGCAGTATTTT
CASSVEAGAITDTQYF
>NA|TRBV7-9|14|TRBJ1-1|NA
TGTGCCAGCAGCCCTCAAGTTCCGGGGGCTGAAGCTTTCTTT
CASSPQVPGAEAFF
>NA|TRBV6-5|15|TRBJ1-5|TRBD1
TGTGCCAGCAGTTACTCAGGGGGCCCGGGTCAGCCCCAGCATTTT
CASSYSGGPGQPQHF
>NA|TRBV18|14|TRBJ1-5|NA
TGTGCCAGCTCACCTGCGGGGGACAATCAGCCCCAGCATTTT
CASSPAGDNQPQHF
>NA|TRBV7-9|15|TRBJ2-1|NA
TGTGCCAGCAGCTTACTAGGGAGCTCCTACAATGAGCAGTTCTTC
CASSLLGSSYNEQFF
>NA|TRBV5-4|13|TRBJ1-2|NA
TGTGCCAGCAGTTTCGGATCCCAGGGGAGGGACACCTTC
CASSFGSQGRDTF
>NA|TRBV7-9|16|TRBJ2-1|TRBD2
TGTGCCAGCAGCTTAGACCTCAGCGGGGGGGCCAGGGAGCAGTTCTTC
CASSLDLSGGAREQFF
>few|TRBV6-5|15|TRBJ1-6|NA
TGTGCCAGCAGACGTCAGGGTTCCTATAATTCACCCCTCCACTTT
CASRRQGSYNSPLHF
>NA|TRBV2|15|TRBJ2-1|NA
TGTGCCAGCAGTGTACTAGGAGGCACCTACAATGAGCAGTTCTTC
CASSVLGGTYNEQFF
>NA|TRBV27|14|TRBJ1-6|NA
TGTGCCAGCAGTGACAGGCCGCCCGGCTCACCCCTCCACTTT
CASSDRPPGSPLHF
>NA|TRBV5-4|15|TRBJ1-2|TRBD1
TGTGCCAGCAGCTTGGAAGGGGGACAGGGTTTCGGCTACACCTTC
CASSLEGGQGFGYTF
>NA|TRBV19|15|TRBJ2-7|TRBD1
TGTGCCAGTAGTATTTCAGGACAGGCATCCTACGAGCAGTACTTC
CASSISGQASYEQYF
>NA|TRBV19|17|TRBJ2-5|TRBD1
TGTGCCAGTAGTTCCCTAGGGGCCGGGACAGCACAAGAGACCCAGTACTTC
CASSSLGAGTAQETQYF
>NA|TRBV5-6|16|TRBJ2-3|TRBD2
TGTGCCAGCAGTAGACTAGCGGGGGTGAGCACAGATACGCAGTATTTT
CASSRLAGVSTDTQYF
>NA|TRBV5-1|15|TRBJ1-1|NA
TGCGCCAGCAGCTCCCTCGGTGGGCAGCACACTGAAGCTTTCTTT
CASSSLGGQHTEAFF
>NA|TRBV6-1|15|TRBJ2-5|TRBD1
TGTGCCAGCAGTGAAAGCAGGGGGCTGGGGGAGACCCAGTACTTC
CASSESRGLGETQYF
>NA|TRBV27|16|TRBJ2-7|NA
TGTGCCAGCAGTTCAATCTGGAAGGACAGACCCCTCGAGCAGTACTTC
CASSSIWKDRPLEQYF
>NA|TRBV4-1|16|TRBJ1-4|NA
TGCGCCAGCAGCCGAATCGGCGGTGCAACTAATGAAAAACTGTTTTTT
CASSRIGGATNEKLFF
>few|TRBV4-1|15|TRBJ1-2|NA
TGCGCCAGCAGCCAAAAGACAGCTGAGGCCTATGGCTACACCTTC
CASSQKTAEAYGYTF
>NA|TRBV25-1|13|TRBJ1-2|NA
TGTGCCAGCAGTGATGGATCCCCAGGTGGCTACACCTTC
CASSDGSPGGYTF
>NA|TRBV7-9|14|TRBJ2-7|TRBD1
TGTGCCAGCAGCCCGACAGGGAATAGCTACGAGCAGTACTTC
CASSPTGNSYEQYF
>NA|TRBV6-1|17|TRBJ2-2|TRBD1
TGTGCCAGCAGTGAGCGGCAGGGGGTAATAGTCACCGGGGAGCTGTTTTTT
CASSERQGVIVTGELFF
>NA|TRBV10-3|16|TRBJ1-5|NA
TGTGCCATCAGTGAGTCTAGGGGTTTCTTGAATCAGCCCCAGCATTTT
CAISESRGFLNQPQHF
>NA|TRBV5-1|17|TRBJ2-1|NA
TGCGCCAGCAGCTTGAATTCGGCCATCGGGACAAGGCAGGAGCAGTTCTTC
CASSLNSAIGTRQEQFF
>NA|TRBV5-5|17|TRBJ2-2|TRBD2
TGTGCCAGCAGCTTGAGGACTAGCGGGGCGAACACCGGGGAGCTGTTTTTT
CASSLRTSGANTGELFF
>NA|TRBV19|15|TRBJ2-3|TRBD2
TGTGCCAGTAGTATCTTGGCGGGGGTCACAGATACGCAGTATTTT
CASSILAGVTDTQYF
>few|TRBV13|15|TRBJ2-5|TRBD1
TGTGCCAGCAGCCTCCAGACAGGGAAGGGTGAGACCCAGTACTTC
CASSLQTGKGETQYF
>NA|TRBV5-6|14|TRBJ1-3|NA
TGTGCCAGCAGCTTGTTCAGGGCTGGAAACACCATATATTTT
CASSLFRAGNTIYF
>many|TRBV6-5|14|TRBJ1-1|NA
TGTGCCAGCAGCCCGTGGGGAGGGGGCACTGAAGCTTTCTTT
CASSPWGGGTEAFF
>NA|TRBV9|18|TRBJ2-6|NA
TGTGCCAGCAGCTTCCCTCGGCGGGGAAATACTGGGGCCAACGTCCTGACTTTC
CASSFPRRGNTGANVLTF
>NA|TRBV19|13|TRBJ2-4|NA
TGTGCCAGTAAGGGGTTTGCCAAAAACATTCAGTACTTC
CASKGFAKNIQYF
>NA|TRBV2|15|TRBJ1-6|NA
TGTGCCAGCAGGCAACAGAGCTCCTATAATTCACCCCTCCACTTT
CASRQQSSYNSPLHF
>NA|TRBV5-6|16|TRBJ1-3|NA
TGTGCCAGCAGCCCGGACATAGGGGGAACTGGAAACACCATATATTTT
CASSPDIGGTGNTIYF
>NA|TRBV6-1|13|TRBJ1-5|NA
TGTGCCAGCAGTGTTCAGGGAAACCAGCCCCAGCATTTT
CASSVQGNQPQHF
>NA|TRBV6-5|13|TRBJ1-2|NA
TGTGCCAGCAGTTACTCGGGAGGGGATGGCTACACCTTC
CASSYSGGDGYTF
>NA|TRBV5-6|12|TRBJ1-1|NA
TGTGCCAGTATGATGGGGGGAACTGAAGCTTTCTTT
CASMMGGTEAFF
>once|TRBV9|13|TRBJ1-3|NA
TGTGCCAGCAGCCCTGGGACAGGAAACACCATATATTTT
CASSPGTGNTIYF
>few|TRBV19|14|TRBJ1-5|NA
TGTGCCAGTAGTCTCAGGGCTTGGGATCAGCCCCAGCATTTT
CASSLRAWDQPQHF
>once|TRBV2|15|TRBJ2-1|TRBD2
TGTGCCAGCAGTGATGCGGGGGGCGCGATTGATGAGCAGTTCTTC
CASSDAGGAIDEQFF
>few|TRBV12-5|16|TRBJ2-7|NA
TGTGCTAGTGGTTTGGTATCCAGGGAAGAAGCCTACGAGCAGTACTTC
CASGLVSREEAYEQYF
>NA|TRBV2|15|TRBJ2-1|TRBD2
TGTGCCAGCAGTGGGACTAGCGGGGGCTACAATGAGCAGTTCTTC
CASSGTSGGYNEQFF
>NA|TRBV9|14|TRBJ1-3|NA
TGTGCCAGCAGCGCTCAGTACTCTGGAAACACCATATATTTT
CASSAQYSGNTIYF
>NA|TRBV4-1|18|TRBJ2-1|TRBD2
TGCGCCAGCAGCCAAGTCCTAGCGGGGGGGTTAGGTCTTAATGAGCAGTTCTTC
CASSQVLAGGLGLNEQFF
>few|TRBV4-1|15|TRBJ1-1|NA
TGCGCCAGCAGCCAATCAGGGAGGGTCGACACTGAAGCTTTCTTT
CASSQSGRVDTEAFF
>few|TRBV5-4|14|TRBJ1-3|NA
TGTGCCAGCAGGCAAAACAGGGATGGAAACACCATATATTTT
CASRQNRDGNTIYF
>few|TRBV7-8|16|TRBJ2-3|TRBD2
TGTGCCAGCAGCTTAGCGTTTACGGGGGGGCATGATACGCAGTATTTT
CASSLAFTGGHDTQYF
>NA|TRBV5-1|14|TRBJ1-4|NA
TGCGCCAGCAGCTTGGCCGGGCAGGGTGAAAAACTGTTTTTT
CASSLAGQGEKLFF
>NA|TRBV4-2|16|TRBJ1-6|NA
TGTGCCAGCAGCCAAGATGGAACAGGGCATAATTCACCCCTCCACTTT
CASSQDGTGHNSPLHF
>NA|TRBV15|13|TRBJ1-5|NA
TGTGCCACCAGCAGACAGGGTACTCAGCCCCAGCATTTT
CATSRQGTQPQHF
>NA|TRBV19|14|TRBJ1-3|NA
TGTGCCAGTAGTATGCAGGGTTCTGGAAACACCATATATTTT
CASSMQGSGNTIYF
>NA|TRBV6-6|14|TRBJ1-2|TRBD1
TGTGCCAGCAGTTACGACAGGGTTGACTATGGCTACACCTTC
CASSYDRVDYGYTF
>NA|TRBV2|14|TRBJ1-1|NA
TGTGCCAGCAGTGTAACAGGGACGAACACTGAAGCTTTCTTT
CASSVTGTNTEAFF
>once|TRBV21-1|14|TRBJ1-3|NA
TGTGCCAGCAGCAACCGGGGGGACATTTACACCATATATTTT
CASSNRGDIYTIYF